The next 12 T cell receptor beta chains were all read from a single sample in a study of T cell repertoires in cytomegalovirus infection. The antigens these receptors bind are not known. TCRdb independently ran MiXCR on the reads; one entry per CDR3 protein. The sample includes about 310,000 distinct CDR3 sequences, just under 25% seen only once; the top ten take 13%. The material sequenced was cultured PBMCs, taken from culture after CMV antigen stimulation. The receptors here all came from a human donor in good health (CMV status not recorded). Some clones in this sample may be carry-over from other donors' samples.

This chain uses TRBV6-5 with TRBJ2-5; D may be TRBD1 or TRBD2 (5 bases each). The V gene lost 0 bases and the J gene lost 0 bases, with 8 bases spanning the gap. Germline CDR1 and CDR2: MNHEY and SVGAGI. The CDR3 covers 15 residues. In DNA, the CDR3 is TGTGCCAGCAGTTACTCCTGGGGGTACCAAGAGACCCAGTACTTC. Its protein product is CASSYSWGYQETQYF.

This clonotype has at least ten counts. CDR3 sequence: CASSLSSGESLHF. DNA for the CDR3: TGTGCCAGCAGCTTAAGTTCAGGAGAATCCCTCCACTTT. This chain uses TRBV7-2 with TRBJ1-6, with D unclear. Between the trimmed V and J ends, which lost 2 bases and 14 bases, there was a span of 13 bases. The germline V gene has CDR1 SGHTA and CDR2 FQGNSA. This CDR3 has 13 residues. The whole variable domain, remainder taken from reference TRBV7-2 and TRBJ1-6, is GAGVSQSPSNKVTEKGKDVELRCDPISGHTALYWYRQSLGQGLEFLIYFQGNSAPDKSGLPSDRFSAERTGGSVSTLTIQRTQQEDSAVYLCASSLSSGESLHFGNGTRLTVT.

This clonotype was counted at least ten times. The genes are TRBV7-9 and TRBJ1-3; D call uncertain. Trimming took off 6 bases at V and 1 base at J, with 19 bases between the two ends. CDR3 length equals 17 residues. Germline CDR1 is SEHNR and CDR2 is FQNEAQ (reference sequence). The CDR3 DNA follows: TGTGCCAGCAGACGCTTTGGCTTGGGGTCTTCTGGAAACACCATATATTTT. This gives the protein CASRRFGLGSSGNTIYF.

This clonotype was counted between two and nine times. The V and J genes are TRBV7-2 and TRBJ1-5, with a possible D match to TRBD1 (5 bases). CDR3 length equals 19 residues. Per the germline V gene, CDR1 is SGHTA and CDR2 is FQGNSA. V was pared by 5 bases and J by 0 bases, with 23 bases between. The chain's CDR3 is CASSAMPGRLSDSNQPQHF. The CDR3 DNA sequence: TGTGCCAGCAGCGCCATGCCGGGACGTCTGTCCGATAGCAATCAGCCCCAGCATTTT.

The V gene is TRBV25-1, the J gene TRBJ1-5; D not certain. This CDR3 comprises 19 residues. The germline V gene has CDR1 MGHDK and CDR2 SYGVNS. Deletions cut 1 base from V and 2 bases from J, with 21 bases between. The CDR3 region has the DNA TGTGCCAGCAGTGAATCTACGGGCGACATCCTGTGGGGCAATCAGCCCCAGCATTTT. Translated, it gives CASSESTGDILWGNQPQHF.

This clonotype has a handful of counts. The chain is built from TRBV27 and TRBJ2-3; TRBD2 agrees at 11 bases. Germline V gene sequence: CDR1 MNHEY, CDR2 SMNVEV (reference sequence). Trimming took 6 bases from V and 2 from J; bases not matched to a gene: 4. This CDR3 spans 15 amino acids. The CDR3 protein is CASRRLAGTTDTQYF. CDR3 sequence (DNA): TGTGCCAGCAGACGACTAGCGGGGACCACAGATACGCAGTATTTT.

The chain joins TRBV7-9 to TRBJ2-5; D is ambiguous. The V gene's germline CDR1 is SEHNR and CDR2 FQNEAQ (reference sequence). Trimming pared 5 bases from V and 4 bases from J, leaving 17 bases between. This CDR3 comprises 15 residues. CDR3 sequence reads: CASSLPMGRRETQYF. The CDR3 DNA reads as TGTGCCAGCAGCCTCCCAATGGGCCGGCGAGAGACCCAGTACTTC.

A word on this clonotype: This may arise from a read error, as a much more abundant clone is one base away. V usage is TRBV4-3 and J usage is TRBJ1-2; unclear D gene. The CDR3 totals 18 residues. From germline, CDR1 is LGHNA and CDR2 YSLEER. In DNA, the CDR3 is TGCACCAGCAGCCAAGCGGTGCCTTCACGAAACTCTGGAGAGAGTTACACCTTC. This translates into CTSSQAVPSRNSGESYTF.

Ten or more counts support this clonotype. The J gene is TRBJ2-7, the V gene TRBV6-2 or TRBV6-3; 11 bases line up with TRBD2. V was pared by 6 bases and J by 2 bases, with 9 bases of the junction left unmatched. This CDR3 is 16 amino acids long. CDR1 is MNHEY, CDR2 SVGEGT, per germline. Here the CDR3 reads CASSLGTSGGTYEQYV. DNA of the CDR3: TGTGCCAGCAGCTTGGGGACTAGCGGAGGAACCTACGAGCAGTACGTC.

This clonotype was seen more than once but under ten times. The chain links TRBV6-6 to TRBJ1-4; D may be TRBD1 (5 bases). This CDR3 is built from 15 residues. V lost 5 bases to trimming and J lost 5 bases, with 15 bases between them. The germline V gene has CDR1 MNHNY and CDR2 SVGAGI (reference sequence). CDR3 sequence reads: CASSRVGQGNEKLFF. The CDR3 region has the DNA TGTGCCAGCAGTCGGGTTGGGCAGGGAAATGAAAAACTGTTTTTT.

Ten or more counts support this clonotype. The CDR3 is CASSLNDLVYGYTF. CDR3 DNA sequence: TGTGCCAGCAGCTTAAACGACCTCGTCTATGGCTACACCTTC. The chain employs TRBV7-2 and TRBJ1-2; D call uncertain. CDR1 is SGHTA, CDR2 FQGNSA, per germline. Between the trimmed V and J ends, which lost 2 bases and 4 bases, there was a span of 11 bases. There are 14 residues in the CDR3. The full variable domain, completed using reference TRBV7-2 and TRBJ1-2, is GAGVSQSPSNKVTEKGKDVELRCDPISGHTALYWYRQSLGQGLEFLIYFQGNSAPDKSGLPSDRFSAERTGGSVSTLTIQRTQQEDSAVYLCASSLNDLVYGYTFGSGTRLTVV.

The table lists this clonotype with a few counts. The chain uses TRBV19 and TRBJ2-3, with 10 bases identical to TRBD1. CDR1 and CDR2 (germline): LNHDA, SQIVND (reference sequence). The CDR3 runs to 18 residues. Unmatched junction bases numbered 15, after V lost 3 bases and J lost 6 bases. The CDR3: CASSIFGGGDRGPDTQYF. CDR3 in DNA: TGTGCCAGTAGTATTTTCGGCGGTGGAGACAGGGGGCCGGATACGCAGTATTTT. Drawing the rest from reference TRBV19 and TRBJ2-3, the complete variable domain is DGGITQSPKYLFRKEGQNVTLSCEQNLNHDAMYWYRQDPGQGLRLIYYSQIVNDFQKGDIAEGYSVSREKKESFPLTVTSAQKNPTAFYLCASSIFGGGDRGPDTQYFGPGTRLTVL.